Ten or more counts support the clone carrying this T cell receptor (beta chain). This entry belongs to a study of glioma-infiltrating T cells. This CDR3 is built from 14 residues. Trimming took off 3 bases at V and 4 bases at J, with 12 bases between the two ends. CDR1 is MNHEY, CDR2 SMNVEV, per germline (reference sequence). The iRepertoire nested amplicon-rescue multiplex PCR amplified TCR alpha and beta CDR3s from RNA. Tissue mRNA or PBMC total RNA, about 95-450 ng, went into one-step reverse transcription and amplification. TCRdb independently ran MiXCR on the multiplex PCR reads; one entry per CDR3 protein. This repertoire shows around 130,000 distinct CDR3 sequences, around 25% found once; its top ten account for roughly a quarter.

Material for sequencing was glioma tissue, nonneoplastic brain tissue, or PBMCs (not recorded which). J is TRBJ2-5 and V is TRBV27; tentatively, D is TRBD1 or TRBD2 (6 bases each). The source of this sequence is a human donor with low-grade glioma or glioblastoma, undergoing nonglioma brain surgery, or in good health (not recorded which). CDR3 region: CASSFAPGAETQYF. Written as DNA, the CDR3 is TGTGCCAGCAGTTTCGCCCCGGGGGCAGAGACCCAGTACTTC.